This passage covers 16 T cell receptor beta chains from one sample sequenced in a study of neurological immune-mediated disorders. TCRdb independently ran MiXCR on the 5' RACE reads; one entry per CDR3 protein. The table has roughly 100,000 distinct CDR3 sequences, roughly a tenth seen once; the top ten hold under 3.5%. Time point: longitudinal time-point 3. Sequenced sample: PBMCs. The receptors shown here come from a female donor with HTLV-1-associated myelopathy (HAM/TSP).

The rearrangement joins TRBV7-2 to TRBJ2-2; D is perhaps TRBD2 (6 bases). Trimming pared 6 bases from V and 0 bases from J, leaving 20 bases between. The germline CDR1 and CDR2 sequences are SGHTA and FQGNSA. The CDR3 is 18 amino acids. The CDR3 DNA follows: TGTGCCAGCAGTCGGGGCGGGACGGCACTCGCGAACACCGGGGAGCTGTTTTTT. Translated, it gives CASSRGGTALANTGELFF. Variable domain in full (rest from reference TRBV7-2 and TRBJ2-2): GAGVSQSPSNKVTEKGKDVELRCDPISGHTALYWYRQSLGQGLEFLIYFQGNSAPDKSGLPSDRFSAERTGGSVSTLTIQRTQQEDSAVYLCASSRGGTALANTGELFFGEGSRLTVL.

This clonotype occurred many times. This rearrangement joins TRBV4-1 to TRBJ2-5; D unclear. The V gene lost 0 bases and the J gene lost 5 bases, with 13 bases spanning the gap. This CDR3 spans 15 amino acids. Germline assignment: CDR1 MGHRA and CDR2 YSYEKL. CDR3 amino acids: CASSQDWPGTETQYF. The CDR3 DNA sequence: TGCGCCAGCAGCCAAGATTGGCCGGGTACGGAGACCCAGTACTTC.

This clonotype was observed a few times. The V gene is TRBV5-1, the J gene TRBJ2-7; 9 bases fit TRBD2. Per germline, CDR1 SGHRS and CDR2 YFSETQ. The CDR3 spans 16 residues. Trimming took 2 bases from V and 7 from J; bases not matched to a gene: 13. CDR3 sequence reads: CASSLGLAGYPVEQYF. The CDR3 nucleotides read TGCGCCAGCAGCTTAGGCCTAGCGGGGTACCCTGTGGAGCAGTACTTC.

This clonotype came up many times. The chain combines TRBV20-1 with TRBJ2-7; perhaps TRBD1 as D (6 bases). CDR3 size: 12 residues. Germline CDR1 DFQATT, CDR2 SNEGSKA (reference sequence). V gave up 6 bases and J gave up 3 bases, with 12 bases separating them. The CDR3 region has the DNA TGCAGTGCCGGACAGTCAGACTACGAGCAGTACTTC. It specifies CSAGQSDYEQYF.

This clonotype was recorded at least ten times. This chain links TRBV7-8 with TRBJ2-3; D possibly corresponds to TRBD1 (5 bases). This CDR3 has 15 residues. From germline, CDR1 is SGHVS and CDR2 FQNEAQ. V was trimmed by 2 bases and J by 0 bases, leaving 9 bases between them. The CDR3 sequence is CASSLYWGSTDTQYF. CDR3 nucleotide sequence: TGTGCCAGCAGCTTATATTGGGGCAGCACAGATACGCAGTATTTT. Drawing the rest from reference TRBV7-8 and TRBJ2-3, the complete variable domain is GAGVSQSPRYKVAKRGQDVALRCDPISGHVSLFWYQQALGQGPEFLTYFQNEAQLDKSGLPSDRFFAERPEGSVSTLKIQRTQQEDSAVYLCASSLYWGSTDTQYFGPGTRLTVL.

This clonotype was detected many times. The V call is TRBV5-1, the J call TRBJ2-2; tentatively, D is TRBD2 (5 bases). CDR3 length equals 15 residues. Germline CDR1 reads SGHRS; CDR2 reads YFSETQ. Deletions cut 4 bases from V and 5 bases from J, with 15 bases between. For the CDR3, the DNA is TGCGCCAGCAGCATAGGACTTCTAGGGACCGGGGAGCTGTTTTTT. Translating it yields CASSIGLLGTGELFF.

This clonotype came up a few times. V gene TRBV19 combines with J gene TRBJ1-1; D gene unclear. V was shortened by 7 bases and J by 1 base, with 13 bases between the two germline ends. Per germline, CDR1 LNHDA and CDR2 SQIVND (reference sequence). The CDR3 extends over 14 amino acids. The CDR3 nucleotides are TGTGCCAGTACCATGCCCCGGGGGAACACTGAAGCTTTCTTT. Its protein is CASTMPRGNTEAFF.

This clonotype appeared a few times. The genes are TRBV2 and TRBJ2-5; D possibly corresponds to TRBD1 (6 bases). CDR1 and CDR2 from the germline V gene are SNHLY and FYNNEI. The CDR3 runs 13 residues. Trimming pared 7 bases from V and 1 base from J, leaving 10 bases between. CDR3 nucleotides: TGTGCCAGCAAACGGACAGTCCAAGAGACCCAGTACTTC. This gives the protein CASKRTVQETQYF.

In the case of this clonotype: This sequence may be a read error, since a much larger clone differs from it by one base. The genes are TRBV5-1 and TRBJ1-3, with D possibly TRBD1 on 5 matching bases. The germline gives CDR1 SGHRS, CDR2 YFSETQ. This CDR3 comprises 16 residues. CDR3 sequence: CASNLGPPGGGNTIYF. CDR3 nucleotide sequence: TGCGCCAGCAACTTGGGGCCTCCGGGTGGTGGAAACACCATATATTTT.

This clonotype was counted at least ten times. The J gene is TRBJ1-5, the V gene TRBV12-3 or TRBV12-4; D ambiguous. V dropped 3 bases and J dropped 2 bases, with 14 bases sitting between them. CDR3 length: 16 residues. The CDR3, as DNA: TGTGCCAGCAGTTTCTCAAACTCCCGGGGCAATCAGCCCCAGCATTTT. Translated: CASSFSNSRGNQPQHF.

The CDR3, as DNA: TGTGCCAGCTCCCCAGGCCTAGCGGGGAGCTCCTACGAGCAGTACTTC. The encoded protein is CASSPGLAGSSYEQYF. The rearrangement uses TRBV9 and TRBJ2-7, with 9 nucleotides matching TRBD2. V dropped 7 bases and J dropped 0; count of bases not matched to a gene: 11. The CDR3 is made up of 16 amino acids. The V gene's germline CDR1 is SGDLS and CDR2 YYNGEE.

The rearrangement uses TRBV20-1 and TRBJ2-5; D possibly corresponds to TRBD1 (5 bases). CDR1 is DFQATT, CDR2 SNEGSKA, per germline (reference sequence). The CDR3 has 14 amino acids. V was pared by 3 bases and J by 4 bases, with 15 bases between. This CDR3 is CSASAFGRVETQYF. DNA of the CDR3: TGCAGTGCTAGTGCTTTTGGCAGGGTAGAGACCCAGTACTTC.

This clonotype has a count of ten or more. The chain couples TRBV5-6 to TRBJ1-1, with a possible D match to TRBD1 (6 bases). Germline V CDR1 and CDR2: SGHDT, YYEEEE. Trimming took off 2 bases at V and 0 bases at J, with 11 bases between the two ends. This CDR3 region has 15 residues. The DNA for the CDR3 is TGTGCCAGCAGCTTACGTCGACAGGTGAACACTGAAGCTTTCTTT. Amino acids: CASSLRRQVNTEAFF.

Ten or more counts support this clonotype. This sequence joins TRBV20-1 and TRBJ2-4, with D possibly matching TRBD2 (7 bases). V was trimmed by 3 bases and J by 0 bases, leaving 12 bases between them. The V gene's germline CDR1 is DFQATT and CDR2 SNEGSKA (reference sequence). The CDR3 is 15 amino acids. The CDR3 reads CSARGGAGAKNIQYF. The CDR3, as DNA: TGCAGTGCTAGGGGGGGGGCGGGAGCCAAAAACATTCAGTACTTC.

This clonotype was seen many times. The V and J genes are TRBV5-1 and TRBJ2-5; 7 bases line up with TRBD1. The ends lost 4 bases at V and 4 bases at J; junction bases unmatched: 10. From germline, CDR1 is SGHRS and CDR2 YFSETQ. This CDR3 region has 15 residues. The CDR3 DNA reads as TGCGCCAGCAGCGGCCAAGGGACAGTCCTAGAGACCCAGTACTTC. It codes for CASSGQGTVLETQYF. The full variable domain, its missing parts supplied by reference TRBV5-1 and TRBJ2-5, is KAGVTQTPRYLIKTRGQQVTLSCSPISGHRSVSWYQQTPGQGLQFLFEYFSETQRNKGNFPGRFSGRQFSNSRSEMNVSTLELGDSALYLCASSGQGTVLETQYFGPGTRLLVL.

This clonotype has a count of ten or more. The V gene is TRBV20-1, the J gene TRBJ2-1; tentatively, D is TRBD2 (5 bases). V was pared by 4 bases and J by 0 bases, with 10 bases between. The CDR3 contains 14 residues. Germline assignment: CDR1 DFQATT and CDR2 SNEGSKA (reference sequence). The CDR3 DNA is TGCAGTGCTAAGAGGGCCGCCTCCTACAATGAGCAGTTCTTC. Amino acid sequence: CSAKRAASYNEQFF.